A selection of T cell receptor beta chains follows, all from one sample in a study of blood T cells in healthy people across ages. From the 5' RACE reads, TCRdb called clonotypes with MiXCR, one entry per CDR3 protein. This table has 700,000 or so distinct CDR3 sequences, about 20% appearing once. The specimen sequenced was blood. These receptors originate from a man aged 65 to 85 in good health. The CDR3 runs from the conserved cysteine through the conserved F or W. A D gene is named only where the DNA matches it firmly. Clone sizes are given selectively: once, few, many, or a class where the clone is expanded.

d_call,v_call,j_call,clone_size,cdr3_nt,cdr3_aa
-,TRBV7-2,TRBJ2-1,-,TGTGCCAGCAGCCTTAGGGGGATATTAGTCAATGAGCAGTTCTTC,CASSLRGILVNEQFF
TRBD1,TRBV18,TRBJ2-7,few,TGTGCCAGCTCACCTCCGACAGGGGGCTCCTACGAGCAGTACTTC,CASSPPTGGSYEQYF
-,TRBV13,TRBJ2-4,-,TGTGCCAGCAGTCGGTTCGGGGAAGCCAAAAACATTCAGTACTTC,CASSRFGEAKNIQYF
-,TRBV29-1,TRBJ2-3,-,TGCAGCGTTGAAGACGTAGGACTCCCGGGGGAGTGTACGCAGTATTTT,CSVEDVGLPGECTQYF
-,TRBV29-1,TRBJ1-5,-,TGCAGCGTTAAGGTAGGCGGCAATCAGCCCCAGCATTTT,CSVKVGGNQPQHF
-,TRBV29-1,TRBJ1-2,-,TGCAGCGTTAGGCGGGAATATGGCTACACTTTC,CSVRREYGYTF
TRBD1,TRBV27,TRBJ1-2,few,TGTGCCAGCAGTCGCTACAGGGGGGACTATGGCCACACCTTC,CASSRYRGDYGHTF
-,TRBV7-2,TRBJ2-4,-,TGTGCCAGCAGCTTTGGGGGGACTCCAAACATTCAGTACTTC,CASSFGGTPNIQYF
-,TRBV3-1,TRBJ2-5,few,TGTGCCAGTCGGGTCCCCGGGCGGGAGACCCAGTACTTC,CASRVPGRETQYF
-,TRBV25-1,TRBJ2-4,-,TGTGCCAGCAGTGAAACCTCGAATTTAGCCAAAAACATTCAGTACTTC,CASSETSNLAKNIQYF
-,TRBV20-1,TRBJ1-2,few,TGCAGTGCTAGTCCACCCGGGGTCCTGGGGGGCTACACCTTC,CSASPPGVLGGYTF
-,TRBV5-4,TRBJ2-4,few,TGTGCCAGCAGCTTTGAACAGGTTTTAGCCAAAAACATTCAGTACTTC,CASSFEQVLAKNIQYF
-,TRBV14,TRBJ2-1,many,TGTGCCAGCAGCCTTTCGACACCATACAATGAGCAGTTCTTC,CASSLSTPYNEQFF
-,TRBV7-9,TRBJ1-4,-,TGTGCCAGCAGCCCTAGCCCCCTCCGGGGATACTCTAATGAAAAACTGTTTTTT,CASSPSPLRGYSNEKLFF
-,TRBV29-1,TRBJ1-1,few,TGCAGCGTTGAAAAGGGGACTGAAGCTTTCTTT,CSVEKGTEAFF
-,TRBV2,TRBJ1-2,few,TGTGCCAGCAGTGCCGAAGTCGGGGGGCTCAACTATGGCTACACCTTC,CASSAEVGGLNYGYTF
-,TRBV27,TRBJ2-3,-,TGTGCCAGCAGTTCAACGGTAACCACAGATACGCAGTATTTT,CASSSTVTTDTQYF
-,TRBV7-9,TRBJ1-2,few,TGTGCCAGCAGCTTAGCGCCAGCCTCTGGCTACACCTTC,CASSLAPASGYTF
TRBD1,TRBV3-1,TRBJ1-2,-,TGTGCCAGCAGCCAAGAGGGGACAGACCATGGCTACACCTTC,CASSQEGTDHGYTF
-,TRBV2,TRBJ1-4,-,TGTGCCAGCCACGCGGCAGAACAAAATGAAAAACTGTTTTTT,CASHAAEQNEKLFF
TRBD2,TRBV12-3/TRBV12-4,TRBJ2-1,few,TGTGCCAGCAGTCCTAGGGAGGGAGGGTACAATGAGCAGTTCTTC,CASSPREGGYNEQFF
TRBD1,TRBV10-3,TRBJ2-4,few,TGTGCCATCCTGATTCGACAGGGTGACATTCAGTACTTC,CAILIRQGDIQYF
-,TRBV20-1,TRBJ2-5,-,TGCAGTGCCACCGGACTCCCTCTAGAGACCCCGTACTTC,CSATGLPLETPYF
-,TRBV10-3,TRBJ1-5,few,TGTGCCATCAGTGTGGGGGGGAGAGGTCAGCCCCAGCATTTT,CAISVGGRGQPQHF
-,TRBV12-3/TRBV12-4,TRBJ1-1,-,TGTGCCAGCAGGAACGGCTTCGCAGCGGGGAAAGCTTTCTTT,CASRNGFAAGKAFF
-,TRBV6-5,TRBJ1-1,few,TGTGCCAGCAGAGAGGGGTCCGCGAACACTGAAGCTTTCTTT,CASREGSANTEAFF
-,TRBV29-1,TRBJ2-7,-,TGCAGCGTTGAAAGCGGCCACGAGCAGTACTTC,CSVESGHEQYF
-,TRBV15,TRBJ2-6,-,TGTGCCACCAGCGGTGTCAACGTCCTGACTTTC,CATSGVNVLTF
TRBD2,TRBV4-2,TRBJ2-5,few,TGTGCCAGCAGCCGCCAGACTAGTGGGGGGGAAGAGACCCAGTACTTC,CASSRQTSGGEETQYF
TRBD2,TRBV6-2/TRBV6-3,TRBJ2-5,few,TGTGCCAGCAGTTACATTTGGGAATGGACTAGCGGGGGTTACGAGACCCAGTACTTC,CASSYIWEWTSGGYETQYF
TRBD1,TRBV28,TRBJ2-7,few,TGTGCCAGCAGTTTCGGGGGACAGGGCTACGAGCAGTACTTC,CASSFGGQGYEQYF
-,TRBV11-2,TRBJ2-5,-,TGTGCCAGCGGACTCTCTGGGGGGTATGAGACCCAGTACTTC,CASGLSGGYETQYF
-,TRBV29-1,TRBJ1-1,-,TGCAGCGTTGAAGGGGGAGGCCAGAACACTGAAGCTTTCTTT,CSVEGGGQNTEAFF
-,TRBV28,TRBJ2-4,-,TGTGCCAGCACCCTTACAGGGGAGGACATTCAGTACTTC,CASTLTGEDIQYF
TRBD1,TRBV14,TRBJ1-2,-,TGTGCCAGCAGCCATTGGGACAGGGAATCGGAAGGCTACACCTTC,CASSHWDRESEGYTF
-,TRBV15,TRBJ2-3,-,TGTGCCACCAGCAACCGCCAGGGCCCAGATACGCAGTATTTT,CATSNRQGPDTQYF
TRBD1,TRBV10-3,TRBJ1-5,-,TGTGCCATCAGTGCGACAGGGGGGGTAGCGCCCCAGCATTTT,CAISATGGVAPQHF
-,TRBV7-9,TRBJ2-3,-,TGTGCCAGCAGCCCCCTGGGCAGGTCTACCACAGATACGCAGTATTTT,CASSPLGRSTTDTQYF
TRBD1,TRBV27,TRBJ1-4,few,TGTGCCAGCAGTTTAAGGGACAGGGTAGGCGAAAAACTGTTTTTT,CASSLRDRVGEKLFF
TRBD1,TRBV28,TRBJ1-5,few,TGTGCCGCCTGGACAGGATTGGATCAGCCCCAGCATTTT,CAAWTGLDQPQHF
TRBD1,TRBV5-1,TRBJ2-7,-,TGCGCCAGCAGCGTGACCGGGACAGGCACCTACGAGCAGTACTTC,CASSVTGTGTYEQYF
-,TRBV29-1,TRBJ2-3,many,TGCAGCGTTGAAGCTCTCACAGATACGCAGTATTTT,CSVEALTDTQYF
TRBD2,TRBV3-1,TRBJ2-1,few,TGTGCCAGCAGCCAAGGTAGGGCTAGCGGGACCCCAAGAGGTAATGAGCAGTTCTTC,CASSQGRASGTPRGNEQFF
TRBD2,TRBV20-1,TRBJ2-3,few,TGCAGTGCTCCTAGCGGGGGGGTCACAGATACGCAGTATTTT,CSAPSGGVTDTQYF
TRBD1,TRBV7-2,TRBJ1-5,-,TGTGCCAGCAGCTACTCCCTGGACAGGGATGGCAATCAGCCCCAGCATTTT,CASSYSLDRDGNQPQHF
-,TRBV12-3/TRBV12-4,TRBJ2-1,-,TGTGCCAGCAGTTTACTAGGGCTCTCGTACAATGAGCAGTTCTTC,CASSLLGLSYNEQFF
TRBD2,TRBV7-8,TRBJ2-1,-,TGTGCCAGCAGCTTAAGGTTGCTAGCGGAAACCACCTACAATGAGCAGTTCTTC,CASSLRLLAETTYNEQFF
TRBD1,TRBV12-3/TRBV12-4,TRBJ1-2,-,TGTGCCAGCAGTCTAGACCGGGACAGGGCTGCCTATGGCTACACCTTC,CASSLDRDRAAYGYTF
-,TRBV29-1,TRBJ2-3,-,TGCAGCGTTGAAGGCCGGCTAGCAGGGACGCAGTATTTT,CSVEGRLAGTQYF
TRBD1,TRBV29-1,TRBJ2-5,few,TGCAGCGTTGGGGGACAGGGACGACTGACCCAGTACTTC,CSVGGQGRLTQYF
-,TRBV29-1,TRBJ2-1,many,TGCAGCGTACGAAAACAGGGAAATGAGCAGTTCTTC,CSVRKQGNEQFF
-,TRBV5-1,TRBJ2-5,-,TGCGCCAGCAGCTGGACGACGGGGGACCAAGAGACCCAGTACTTC,CASSWTTGDQETQYF
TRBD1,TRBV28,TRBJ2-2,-,TGTGCCAGCACCTGGACAGGGAGAGGGGAGCTGTTTTTT,CASTWTGRGELFF
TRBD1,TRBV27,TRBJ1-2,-,TGTGCCAGCAGTACACAACGGGACAGGAGTACAGCTAACTATGGCTACACCTTC,CASSTQRDRSTANYGYTF
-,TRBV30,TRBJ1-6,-,TGTGCCTGGAGGGTGAGCGATAATTCACCCCTCCACTTT,CAWRVSDNSPLHF
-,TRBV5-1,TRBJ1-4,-,TGCGCCAGCAGCTTACACGGAGAAAAACTGTTTTTT,CASSLHGEKLFF